The 20 T cell receptor beta chains in this list originate from one sample, sequenced in a study of CD4 T cells in relation to SARS-CoV-2 and coronaviruses. These receptors are not linked to any known antigen. Here immunoSEQ multiplex PCR was the method, and the copy in TCRdb shows in-frame clones only, minus some. Seen here are about 36,000 clones, 77% observed once, and the top ten hold 2.8%. Material for sequencing was memory CD4+ T cells from PBMCs, cultured in vitro. These receptors all stem from an adult with COVID-19.

V usage is TRBV19 and J usage is TRBJ2-5, with 7 bases lining up with TRBD2. V lost 10 bases to trimming and J lost 7 bases; unmatched junction nucleotides: 12. Per the germline V gene, CDR1 is LNHDA and CDR2 is SQIVND (reference sequence). The CDR3 runs 13 residues. CDR3 DNA: TGTGCCACCTCGACTAGCCCAGGCGGGACCCAGTACTTC. Protein product: CATSTSPGGTQYF.

CDR3 DNA: TGCGCCAGCAGCCAAGGCCGATTGCGGGCTCTGGGTGATGGAGCCAAAAACATTCAGTACTTC. It codes for CASSQGRLRALGDGAKNIQYF. The V gene is TRBV4-1, the J gene TRBJ2-4, with a weak D call TRBD2 (5 bases). This CDR3 has 21 residues. The ends were cut back, 1 base at V and 0 bases at J, with 25 bases in the middle. CDR1 MGHRA and CDR2 YSYEKL come from the germline V gene.

The chain employs TRBV18 and TRBJ1-1; 10 nucleotides match TRBD1. J lost 1 base, V lost 6 bases, and 5 bases had no gene match. Germline V lookup: CDR1 KGHSH, CDR2 LQKENI. This CDR3 is 15 amino acids long. The CDR3 loop reads CASSERQGANTEAFF. For the CDR3, the DNA is TGTGCCAGCTCGGAGAGACAGGGGGCGAACACTGAAGCTTTCTTT.

The gene calls are TRBV6-5 and TRBJ2-1, with 8 bases identical to TRBD1. Germline V gene data show CDR1 as MNHEY and CDR2 as SVGAGI. The junction had 8 bases not matched to a gene; V was cut back by 7 bases and J by 9 bases. This CDR3 comprises 13 residues. The CDR3 loop is CASTRTGRTEQFF. The CDR3 bases are TGTGCCAGCACGAGGACAGGGCGAACTGAGCAGTTCTTC.

The chain has TRBV7-9 and TRBJ1-3; tentatively, D is TRBD1 (5 bases). Trimming cost V 1 base and J 2 bases, with 6 bases left between them. This CDR3 is built from 14 residues. Germline CDR1 and CDR2: SEHNR and FQNEAQ (reference sequence). The CDR3 here is CASSLVGAGNTIYF. DNA for the CDR3: TGTGCCAGCAGCTTAGTAGGGGCTGGAAACACCATATATTTT.

The V gene is TRBV11-2, the J gene TRBJ2-7, with a possible D match to TRBD1 (7 bases). The germline V gene encodes CDR1 SGHAT and CDR2 FQNNGV. The CDR3 is made up of 14 amino acids. V was cut by 1 base and J by 2 bases, with 9 bases left in between. The CDR3 region has the DNA TGTGCCAGCAGCTTAGTCAGGGGGGCCTACGAGCAGTACTTC. Encoded protein: CASSLVRGAYEQYF.

The V and J genes are TRBV9 and TRBJ1-1; D call uncertain. CDR3 length: 13 residues. From germline, CDR1 is SGDLS and CDR2 YYNGEE. V was clipped by 0 bases and J by 5 bases, with 8 bases between them. This CDR3 reads CASSVVGETEAFF. As DNA, the CDR3 is TGTGCCAGCAGCGTAGTAGGAGAGACTGAAGCTTTCTTT.

This chain connects TRBV7-2 to TRBJ2-1; 11 bases fit TRBD2. The CDR3 consists of 15 residues. Trimming took 5 bases from V and 4 from J; bases not matched to a gene: 4. Per the germline V gene, CDR1 is SGHTA and CDR2 is FQGNSA. The CDR3 DNA is TGTGCCAGCAGCACGGGACTAGCGGAATACAATGAGCAGTTCTTC. Residues: CASSTGLAEYNEQFF. Complete variable domain (other parts from reference TRBV7-2 and TRBJ2-1): GAGVSQSPSNKVTEKGKDVELRCDPISGHTALYWYRQSLGQGLEFLIYFQGNSAPDKSGLPSDRFSAERTGGSVSTLTIQRTQQEDSAVYLCASSTGLAEYNEQFFGPGTRLTVL.

The chain carries TRBV11-2 and TRBJ2-3; D might be TRBD1 (6 bases). Germline V lookup: CDR1 SGHAT, CDR2 FQNNGV. V shed 1 base and J shed 3 bases, with 14 bases lying between them. The CDR3 contains 16 residues. CDR3 protein: CASSLVLGATTDTQYF. In DNA form, the CDR3 reads TGTGCCAGCAGCTTAGTCCTGGGGGCCACGACAGATACGCAGTATTTT.

The CDR3 nucleotides read TGTGCCAGCAGCTTGGAAGTGCAAGAGACCCAGTACTTC. This gives the protein CASSLEVQETQYF. The chain is built from TRBV5-4 and TRBJ2-5, with no clear D. V shed 0 bases and J shed 2 bases, with 5 bases lying between them. The germline V gene encodes CDR1 SGHNT and CDR2 YYREEE (reference sequence). The CDR3 contains 13 residues.

The J gene is TRBJ2-5, the V gene TRBV4-3; TRBD2 matches 12 bases. V dropped 3 bases and J dropped 5; count of bases not matched to a gene: 4. Per the germline V gene, CDR1 is LGHNA and CDR2 is YSLEER. The CDR3 contains 15 residues. The chain's CDR3 is CASSHGTSGSETQYF. CDR3 sequence (DNA): TGCGCCAGCAGCCATGGGACTAGCGGGTCGGAGACCCAGTACTTC.

CDR3 protein: CASSQSGRTSYNEQFF. The DNA for the CDR3 is TGTGCCAGCAGCCAAAGCGGGAGGACCTCCTACAATGAGCAGTTCTTC. The gene calls are TRBV7-8 and TRBJ2-1; 9 bases map to TRBD2. CDR1 is SGHVS and CDR2 is FQNEAQ in the germline V gene. V shed 5 bases, J shed 0 bases, and the junction held 5 bases outside the gene matches. The CDR3 has 16 amino acids. Drawing the rest from reference TRBV7-8 and TRBJ2-1, the complete variable domain is GAGVSQSPRYKVAKRGQDVALRCDPISGHVSLFWYQQALGQGPEFLTYFQNEAQLDKSGLPSDRFFAERPEGSVSTLKIQRTQQEDSAVYLCASSQSGRTSYNEQFFGPGTRLTVL.

The chain couples TRBV7-9 to TRBJ1-2; the D gene is possibly TRBD1 (6 bases). V dropped 4 bases and J dropped 4 bases, with 10 bases sitting between them. This CDR3 spans 13 amino acids. The germline V gene encodes CDR1 SEHNR and CDR2 FQNEAQ (reference sequence). The CDR3 here is CASSSGDGYGYTF. The CDR3 DNA follows: TGTGCCAGCAGCTCAGGGGATGGCTATGGCTACACCTTC.

The chain recombines TRBV27 with TRBJ2-7, with 10 positions matching TRBD1. V was clipped by 0 bases and J by 6 bases; unmatched bases: 5. The length of the CDR3 is 15 residues. Germline V gives CDR1 MNHEY, CDR2 SMNVEV (reference sequence). The CDR3 protein is CASSLSGTGVPEQYF. The DNA for the CDR3 is TGTGCCAGCAGTTTATCAGGGACAGGGGTTCCCGAGCAGTACTTC.

This chain links TRBV2 with TRBJ2-7; the D is unclear. CDR1 and CDR2 (germline): SNHLY, FYNNEI. V gave up 6 bases and J gave up 3 bases, with 9 bases separating them. This CDR3 has 12 amino acids. DNA of the CDR3: TGTGCCAGCAGCAACTGGGGCTACGAGCAGTACTTC. It yields the protein CASSNWGYEQYF.

The chain joins TRBV7-9 to TRBJ2-5, with D perhaps matching TRBD2 (5 bases). Germline V gene lookup returns CDR1 SEHNR and CDR2 FQNEAQ (reference sequence). This CDR3 is built from 14 residues. V lost 2 bases, J lost 5 bases, and 12 bases lay in between. The CDR3: CASSLYEGTETQYF. The CDR3 coding sequence is TGTGCCAGCAGCTTATATGAGGGAACGGAGACCCAGTACTTC.

This clone was recorded only once. The chain carries TRBV6-5 and TRBJ1-1, with D perhaps TRBD1 (5 bases). Looked up from germline, CDR1 is MNHEY and CDR2 is SVGAGI. The CDR3 has 13 amino acids. V shed 2 bases and J shed 11 bases, with 15 bases lying between them. CDR3 nucleotide sequence: TGTGCCAGCAGTTACGCAGGGCGAGGTGGTGCTTTCTTT. This gives the protein CASSYAGRGGAFF.

The table lists this clone with a few counts. The chain couples TRBV4-1 to TRBJ1-4; weak D call: TRBD1 (6 bases). V gave up 1 base and J gave up 4 bases, with 10 bases separating them. The CDR3 has 15 residues. Germline CDR1 reads MGHRA; CDR2 reads YSYEKL. The CDR3 loop is CASSQVGTLNEKLFF. The CDR3 DNA sequence: TGCGCCAGCAGCCAAGTCGGGACACTTAATGAAAAACTGTTTTTT.

This clone was detected only once. This rearrangement joins TRBV3-1 (or the pseudogene TRBV3-2) to TRBJ2-5; D might be TRBD2 (6 bases). CDR3 length: 12 residues. Germline-derived CDR1 and CDR2 are LGHDT and YNNKEL (reference sequence). V dropped 8 bases and J dropped 2 bases, with 9 bases sitting between them. CDR3 DNA sequence: TGTGCCAGCTCGGGACTTCAAGAGACCCAGTACTTC. Amino acid sequence: CASSGLQETQYF.

The V and J genes are TRBV19 and TRBJ2-1; D is uncertain. This CDR3 contains 15 residues. The V and J ends lost 7 bases and 0 bases respectively, with 13 bases between them. Germline CDR1 LNHDA, CDR2 SQIVND (reference sequence). CDR3 sequence reads: CASTAQTSSYNEQFF. CDR3 nucleotides: TGTGCCAGTACCGCGCAAACAAGCTCCTACAATGAGCAGTTCTTC.